This TCR beta chain comes out of a study of shared clonotypes between healthy human individuals. General study findings and limits: Naive CD4 clonotypes were shared across a handful of donors at approximately 5.3%. Naive subsets generally had larger estimated richness than memory subsets.

Comment on this clone: The antigen is not known.

Partitioning of CD4+ cells yielded a CD45RA+ naive subset and a CD45RA-negative memory subset. The CDR3 consists of 15 residues. Trimming cost V 0 bases and J 4 bases, with 10 bases left between them. CDR1 is SGDLS, CDR2 YYNGEE, per germline. Libraries were prepared by immunoSEQ multiplex PCR; TCRdb keeps only in-frame clonotypes and omits some of them. The table lists fewer than 1.8 million clones, 97% to 99% of them singletons, with 0.3% to 0.45% in the top ten. Sequenced: naive CD4+ T cells sorted from blood. Subset: CD45RA+ positively selected. This TCR was sampled from a man aged 30 to 39 in good health. The rearrangement joins TRBV9 to TRBJ2-2; weak D call: TRBD1 (6 bases). CDR3 in amino acids: CASSVAGAGTGELFF. CDR3 DNA: TGTGCCAGCAGCGTAGCAGGGGCGGGCACCGGGGAGCTGTTTTTT.